Shown below are 17 T cell receptor beta chains from a single sample sequenced in a study of early T cells in non-severe SARS-CoV-2 infection. Each CDR3 protein gets one entry after TCRdb re-called the 5' RACE reads with MiXCR. Of around 84,000 distinct CDR3 sequences in the sample, roughly 14% are singletons; the top ten hold 6.5% to 9%. The specimen was whole blood. The receptors shown here come from an adult who was a healthcare worker with PCR-confirmed SARS-CoV-2 infection or an uninfected control (not recorded which).

This clonotype was picked up a small number of times. The chain employs TRBV15 and TRBJ2-1; no firm D call. Germline loops: CDR1 LNHNV, CDR2 YYDKDF (reference sequence). V shed 1 base and J shed 8 bases, with 9 bases lying between them. This CDR3 spans 13 amino acids. CDR3 residues: CATSRVRADEQFF. In nucleotides, the CDR3 is TGTGCCACCAGCAGAGTTAGGGCGGATGAGCAGTTCTTC.

V usage is TRBV29-1 and J usage is TRBJ2-3, with D perhaps TRBD2 (5 bases). This CDR3 has 13 residues. Germline loops: CDR1 SQVTM, CDR2 ANQGSEA. V was trimmed by 7 bases and J by 5 bases, leaving 16 bases between them. The CDR3 bases are TGCAGCGGGGAGAGCCCCCCACAAGATACGCAGTATTTT. Translation gives CSGESPPQDTQYF.

The table lists this clonotype with a few counts. This chain links TRBV4-1 with TRBJ2-2; TRBD1 agrees at 8 bases. V was clipped by 6 bases and J by 1 base; unmatched bases: 1. The CDR3 extends over 14 amino acids. Per the germline V gene, CDR1 is MGHRA and CDR2 is YSYEKL. This CDR3 reads CASRGTGNTGELFF. CDR3 coding DNA: TGCGCCAGCAGAGGGACAGGGAACACCGGGGAGCTGTTTTTT.

In its sample, this clonotype was seen a few times. The V and J genes are TRBV30 and TRBJ2-1; 15 positions agree with TRBD2. This CDR3 has 15 residues. The junction had 13 bases not matched to a gene; V was cut back by 5 bases and J by 14 bases. Germline-derived CDR1 and CDR2 are GTSNPN and SVGIG (reference sequence). The CDR3 region is CAWDQTGLAGGEKFF. CDR3 bases: TGTGCCTGGGACCAGACGGGACTAGCGGGAGGAGAAAAGTTCTTC.

This clonotype was counted only a few times. The rearrangement joins TRBV7-8 to TRBJ2-1; 8 positions match TRBD1. V shed 2 bases, J shed 9 bases, and the junction held 6 bases outside the gene matches. This CDR3 has 14 residues. CDR1 SGHVS and CDR2 FQNEAQ come from the germline V gene. The DNA of the CDR3 is TGTGCCAGCAGCTTAACTGGAACAGGGGGTGAGCAGTTCTTC. Translation gives CASSLTGTGGEQFF.

This clonotype was recorded a few times. V is TRBV28 and J is TRBJ2-7, with D possibly matching TRBD1 (6 bases). Trimming stripped 7 bases from V and 2 bases from J, with 12 bases between. Germline V gives CDR1 MDHEN, CDR2 SYDVKM. The CDR3 is made up of 13 amino acids. CDR3 nucleotide sequence: TGTGCCAGCACCAGGGGTTCAACCTACGAGCAGTACTTC. Translated: CASTRGSTYEQYF.

This clonotype was seen more than once but under ten times. The gene calls are TRBV19 and TRBJ2-7; D may be TRBD2 (5 bases). The ends were cut back, 5 bases at V and 4 bases at J, with 15 bases in the middle. Germline loops: CDR1 LNHDA, CDR2 SQIVND (reference sequence). CDR3 size: 14 residues. The CDR3 DNA sequence: TGTGCCAGTAGTCTAGGACCGGGCGGGTACGAGCAGTACTTC. Its translation is CASSLGPGGYEQYF.

The chain joins TRBV29-1 to TRBJ1-2; D not certain. Germline CDR1 is SQVTM and CDR2 is ANQGSEA. The germline V and J ends were trimmed by 0 bases and 8 bases, with 16 bases remaining between them. This CDR3 is built from 14 residues. The CDR3 DNA reads TGCAGCGTTGAAGATACCCCTAGTGGGCAAGGCTACACCTTC. Translating it yields CSVEDTPSGQGYTF.

There are many counts of this clonotype. V gene TRBV19 combines with J gene TRBJ2-1, with D possibly matching TRBD1 (6 bases). Germline-derived CDR1 and CDR2 are LNHDA and SQIVND (reference sequence). The CDR3 spans 13 residues. Deletions cut 1 base from V and 12 bases from J, with 13 bases between. CDR3 loop: CASSIVWGPGQFF. The CDR3 DNA reads as TGTGCCAGTAGTATAGTTTGGGGGCCTGGGCAGTTCTTC.

This clonotype was counted only a few times. The chain carries TRBV5-1 and TRBJ2-3; 14 positions match TRBD2. Unmatched junction bases numbered 9, after V lost 4 bases and J lost 8 bases. The germline gives CDR1 SGHRS, CDR2 YFSETQ. The CDR3 loop spans 16 amino acids. The CDR3 is CASSPGTSGSSLTQYF. CDR3 nucleotides: TGCGCCAGCAGCCCAGGGACTAGCGGGAGTTCCCTTACGCAGTATTTT.

This clonotype occurred a few times. The chain links TRBV21-1 to TRBJ2-7; TRBD2, the table's D call, lacks a check against the DNA. TRBV21-1 is classified as a pseudogene. CDR3 length: 17 residues. The CDR3 sequence is CASSKEVGGRVPFEQYF. The CDR3 DNA reads TGTGCCAGCAGCAAAGAGGTGGGGGGGAGAGTCCCTTTTGAGCAGTACTTC.

This clonotype came up a few times. V and J are TRBV18 and TRBJ1-4, with D perhaps TRBD1 (6 bases). CDR3 length: 14 residues. Germline V gene lookup returns CDR1 KGHSH and CDR2 LQKENI. V was cut by 3 bases and J by 7 bases, with 12 bases left in between. The CDR3 reads CASSPRGAPEKLFF. The DNA for the CDR3 is TGTGCCAGCTCACCGCGGGGGGCGCCTGAAAAACTGTTTTTT.

There are many counts of this clonotype. V usage is TRBV9 and J usage is TRBJ2-2, with 11 bases aligning to TRBD2. Germline V gene data show CDR1 as SGDLS and CDR2 as YYNGEE. The ends lost 5 bases at V and 3 bases at J; junction bases unmatched: 3. This CDR3 is built from 15 residues. CDR3 sequence (DNA): TGTGCCAGCAGGGGGACTAGCGGAGACACCGGGGAGCTGTTTTTT. Protein product: CASRGTSGDTGELFF.

The rearrangement joins TRBV7-2 to TRBJ2-5, with no clear D. This CDR3 is 11 amino acids long. Trimming removed 8 bases at V and 5 bases at J, with 9 bases between. Germline assignment: CDR1 SGHTA and CDR2 FQGNSA. As DNA, the CDR3 is TGTGCCAGCCGCCTCAGTGAGACCCAGTACTTC. It specifies CASRLSETQYF.

This clonotype was counted many times. The chain carries TRBV27 and TRBJ1-2; 8 bases are a match to TRBD1. The length of the CDR3 is 16 residues. Germline assignment: CDR1 MNHEY and CDR2 SMNVEV (reference sequence). V was pared by 6 bases and J by 2 bases, with 11 bases of the junction left unmatched. The CDR3 DNA sequence: TGTGCCAGCAGCCCTCTCATGGGACAGGCGAACTATGGCTACACCTTC. This encodes CASSPLMGQANYGYTF.

This clonotype has only a few counts. The chain has TRBV19 and TRBJ1-2; 7 nucleotides match TRBD1. Trimming removed 2 bases from V and 8 bases from J; junction bases left unmatched: 5. CDR3 size: 13 residues. The germline CDR1 and CDR2 sequences are LNHDA and SQIVND (reference sequence). CDR3 loop: CASSILGTVGYTF. In nucleotides, the CDR3 is TGTGCCAGTAGTATATTAGGGACAGTCGGCTACACCTTC.

This clonotype has at least ten counts. V usage is TRBV20-1 and J usage is TRBJ2-1; a possible D gene is TRBD2 (5 bases). Trimming removed 7 bases from V and 6 bases from J, with 19 bases in between. Per germline, CDR1 DFQATT and CDR2 SNEGSKA (reference sequence). This CDR3 comprises 14 residues. The CDR3 DNA reads as TGCAGTGGACCCAAGAGGCAGGCGGGCAATGAGCAGTTCTTC. This translates into CSGPKRQAGNEQFF.